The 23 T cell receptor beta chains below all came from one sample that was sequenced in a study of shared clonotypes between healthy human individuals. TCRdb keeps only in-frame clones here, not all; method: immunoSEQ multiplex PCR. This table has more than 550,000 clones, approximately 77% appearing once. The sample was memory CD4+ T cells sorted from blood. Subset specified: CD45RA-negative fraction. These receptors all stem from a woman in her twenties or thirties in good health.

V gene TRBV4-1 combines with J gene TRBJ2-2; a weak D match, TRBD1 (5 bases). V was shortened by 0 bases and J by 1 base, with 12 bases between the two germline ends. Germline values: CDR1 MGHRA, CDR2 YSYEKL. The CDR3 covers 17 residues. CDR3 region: CASSQDVAGKNTGELFF. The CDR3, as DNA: TGCGCCAGCAGCCAAGATGTGGCAGGGAAGAACACCGGGGAGCTGTTTTTT.

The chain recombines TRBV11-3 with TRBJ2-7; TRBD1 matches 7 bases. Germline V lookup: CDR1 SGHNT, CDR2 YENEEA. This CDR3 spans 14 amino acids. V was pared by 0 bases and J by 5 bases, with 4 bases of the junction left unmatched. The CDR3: CASSLDRQGDEQYF. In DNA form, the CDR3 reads TGTGCCAGCAGCTTAGACCGACAGGGCGACGAGCAGTACTTC.

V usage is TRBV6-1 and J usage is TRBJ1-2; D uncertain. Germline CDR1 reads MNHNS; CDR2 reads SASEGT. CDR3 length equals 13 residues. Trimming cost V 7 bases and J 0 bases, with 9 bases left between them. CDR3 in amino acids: CASTKATNYGYTF. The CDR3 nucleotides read TGTGCCAGCACGAAGGCTACTAACTATGGCTACACCTTC.

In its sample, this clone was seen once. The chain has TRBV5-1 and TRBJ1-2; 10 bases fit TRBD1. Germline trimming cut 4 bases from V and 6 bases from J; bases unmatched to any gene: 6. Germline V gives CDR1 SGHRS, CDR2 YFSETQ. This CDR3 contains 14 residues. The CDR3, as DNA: TGCGCCAGCAGCCTCGGGACAGGGGAAGATGGCTACACCTTC. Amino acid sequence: CASSLGTGEDGYTF.

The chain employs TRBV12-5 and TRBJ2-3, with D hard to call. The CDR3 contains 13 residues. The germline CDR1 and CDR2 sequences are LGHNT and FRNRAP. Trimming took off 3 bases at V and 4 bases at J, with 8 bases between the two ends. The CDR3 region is CASGFARSDTQYF. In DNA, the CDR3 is TGTGCTAGTGGTTTTGCCCGCTCAGATACGCAGTATTTT.

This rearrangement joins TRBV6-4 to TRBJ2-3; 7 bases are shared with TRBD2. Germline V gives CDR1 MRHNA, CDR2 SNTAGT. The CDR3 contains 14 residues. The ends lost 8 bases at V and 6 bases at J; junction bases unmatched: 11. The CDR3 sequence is CASSLTSFSDTQYF. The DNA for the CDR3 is TGTGCCAGCTCATTGACTAGCTTTTCCGATACGCAGTATTTT.

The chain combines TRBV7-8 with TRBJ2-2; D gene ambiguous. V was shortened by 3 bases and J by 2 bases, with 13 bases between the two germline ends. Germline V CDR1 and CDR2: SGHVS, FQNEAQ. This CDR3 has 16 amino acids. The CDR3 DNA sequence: TGTGCCAGCAGCTTTCTCGTAGAACGCAACACCGGGGAGCTGTTTTTT. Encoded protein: CASSFLVERNTGELFF.

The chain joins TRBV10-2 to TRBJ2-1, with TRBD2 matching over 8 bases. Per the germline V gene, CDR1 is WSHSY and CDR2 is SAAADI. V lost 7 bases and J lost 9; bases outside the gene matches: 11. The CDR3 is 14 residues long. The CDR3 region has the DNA TGCGCCAGCACAGCACCGGGACTAGTTAGTGAGCAGTTCTTC. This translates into CASTAPGLVSEQFF.

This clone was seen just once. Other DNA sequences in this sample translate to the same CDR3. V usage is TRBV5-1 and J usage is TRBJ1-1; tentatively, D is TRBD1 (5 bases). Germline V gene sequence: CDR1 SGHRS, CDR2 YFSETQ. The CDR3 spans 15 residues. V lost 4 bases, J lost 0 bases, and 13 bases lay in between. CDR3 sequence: CASSPGTLLNTEAFF. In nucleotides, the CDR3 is TGCGCCAGCAGCCCCGGGACCCTTCTGAACACTGAAGCTTTCTTT.

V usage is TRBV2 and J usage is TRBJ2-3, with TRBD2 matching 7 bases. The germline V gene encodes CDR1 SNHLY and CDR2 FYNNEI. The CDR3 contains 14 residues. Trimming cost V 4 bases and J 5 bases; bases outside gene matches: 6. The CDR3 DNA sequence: TGTGCCAGCAGTGGACTAGCTAGGGTAGATACGCAGTATTTT. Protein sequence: CASSGLARVDTQYF. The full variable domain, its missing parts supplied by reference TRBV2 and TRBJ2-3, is EPEVTQTPSHQVTQMGQEVILRCVPISNHLYFYWYRQILGQKVEFLVSFYNNEISEKSEIFDDQFSVERPDGSNFTLKIRSTKLEDSAMYFCASSGLARVDTQYFGPGTRLTVL.

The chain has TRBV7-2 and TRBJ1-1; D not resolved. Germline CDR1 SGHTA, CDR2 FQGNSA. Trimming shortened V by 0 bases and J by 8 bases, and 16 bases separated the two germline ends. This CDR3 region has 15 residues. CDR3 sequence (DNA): TGTGCCAGCAGCTTAGCGGGTGCGGCGGCCCAAGAAGCTTTCTTT. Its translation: CASSLAGAAAQEAFF.

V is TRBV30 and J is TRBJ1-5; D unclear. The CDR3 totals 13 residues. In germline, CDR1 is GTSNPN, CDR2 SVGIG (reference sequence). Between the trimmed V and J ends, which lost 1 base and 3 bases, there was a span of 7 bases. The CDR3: CAWSAKVNQPQHF. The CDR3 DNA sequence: TGTGCCTGGAGTGCAAAAGTCAATCAGCCCCAGCATTTT.

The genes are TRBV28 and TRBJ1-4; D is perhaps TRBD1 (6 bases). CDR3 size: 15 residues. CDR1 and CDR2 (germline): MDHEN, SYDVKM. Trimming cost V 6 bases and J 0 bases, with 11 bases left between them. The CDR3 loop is CASSRGQTTNEKLFF. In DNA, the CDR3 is TGTGCCAGCAGCCGTGGACAGACAACTAATGAAAAACTGTTTTTT.

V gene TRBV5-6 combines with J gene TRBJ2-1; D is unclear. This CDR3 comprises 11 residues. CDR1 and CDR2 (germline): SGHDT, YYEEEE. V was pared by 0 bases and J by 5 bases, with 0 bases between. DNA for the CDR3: TGTGCCAGCAGCTTGGACAATGAGCAGTTCTTC. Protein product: CASSLDNEQFF.

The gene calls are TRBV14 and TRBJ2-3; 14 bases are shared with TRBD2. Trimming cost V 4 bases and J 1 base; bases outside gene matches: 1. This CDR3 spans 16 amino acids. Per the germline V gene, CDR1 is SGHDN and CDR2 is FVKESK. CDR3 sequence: CASSPGLAGGTDTQYF. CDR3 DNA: TGTGCCAGCAGCCCGGGACTAGCGGGAGGCACAGATACGCAGTATTTT.

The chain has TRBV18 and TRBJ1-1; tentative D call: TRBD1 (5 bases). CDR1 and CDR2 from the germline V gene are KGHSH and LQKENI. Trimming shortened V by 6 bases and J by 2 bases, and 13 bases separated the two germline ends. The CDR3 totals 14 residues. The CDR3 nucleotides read TGTGCCAGCTCGATGGGACCGAGAAACACTGAAGCTTTCTTT. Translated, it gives CASSMGPRNTEAFF.

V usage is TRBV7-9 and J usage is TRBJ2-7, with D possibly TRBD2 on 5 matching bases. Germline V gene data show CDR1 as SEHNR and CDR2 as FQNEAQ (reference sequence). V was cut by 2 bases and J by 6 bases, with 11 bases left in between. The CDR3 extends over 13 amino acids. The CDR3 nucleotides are TGTGCCAGCAGCTTATGGGGAGAAATCGAGCAGTACTTC. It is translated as CASSLWGEIEQYF.

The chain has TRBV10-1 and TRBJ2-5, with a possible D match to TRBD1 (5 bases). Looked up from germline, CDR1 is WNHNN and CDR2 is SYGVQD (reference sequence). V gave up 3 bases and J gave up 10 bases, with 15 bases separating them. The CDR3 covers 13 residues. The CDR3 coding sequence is TGCGCCAGCAGTGATGCAGGGCTTCGGGTCCAGTACTTC. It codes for CASSDAGLRVQYF.

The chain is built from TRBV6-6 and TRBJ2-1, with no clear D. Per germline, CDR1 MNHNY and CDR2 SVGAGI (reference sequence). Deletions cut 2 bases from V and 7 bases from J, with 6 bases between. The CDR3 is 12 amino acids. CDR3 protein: CASSYGSNEQFF. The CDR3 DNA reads TGTGCCAGCAGTTACGGAAGTAATGAGCAGTTCTTC.

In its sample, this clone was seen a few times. This CDR3 reads CAVLGQTNTEAFF. The DNA of the CDR3 is TGCGCCGTGCTGGGACAGACGAACACTGAAGCTTTCTTT. This chain connects TRBV10-2 to TRBJ1-1, with TRBD1 matching 7 bases. Germline V gene sequence: CDR1 WSHSY, CDR2 SAAADI. CDR3 length: 13 amino acids. J gave up 1 base and V 11 bases, and 7 bases lay outside the gene matches.

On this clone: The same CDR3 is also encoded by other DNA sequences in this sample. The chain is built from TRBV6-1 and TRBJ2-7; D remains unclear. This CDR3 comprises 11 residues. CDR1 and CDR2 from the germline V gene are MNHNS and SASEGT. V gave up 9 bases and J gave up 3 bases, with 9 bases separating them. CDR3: CASSPHYEQYF. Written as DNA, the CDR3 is TGTGCCAGTAGCCCGCACTACGAGCAGTACTTC.

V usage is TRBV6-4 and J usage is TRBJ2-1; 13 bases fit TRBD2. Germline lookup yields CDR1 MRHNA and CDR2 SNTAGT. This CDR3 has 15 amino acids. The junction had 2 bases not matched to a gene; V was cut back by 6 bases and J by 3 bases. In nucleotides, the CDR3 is TGTGCCAGCAGCCGACTAGCGGGAGGCTACAATGAGCAGTTCTTC. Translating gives CASSRLAGGYNEQFF.

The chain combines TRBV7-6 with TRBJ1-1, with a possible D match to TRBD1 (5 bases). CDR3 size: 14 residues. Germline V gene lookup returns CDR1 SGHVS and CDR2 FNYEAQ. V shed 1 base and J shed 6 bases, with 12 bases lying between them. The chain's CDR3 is CASSLVLGEAEAFF. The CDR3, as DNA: TGTGCCAGCAGCTTAGTACTGGGGGAAGCTGAAGCTTTCTTT.